This T cell receptor beta chain was found in a study of blood T cell repertoires in COVID-19. Study-wide context: Some COVID-19 samples were acute and others convalescent; all came from the United States, Italy and Spain. T cells, B-cell-depleted T cells, or PBMCs supplied cDNA or gDNA.

Original processing methods: Amplification from reference gene primers served as the basis for estimated nucleated cell counts. This table comes from immunoSEQ multiplex PCR, and its TCRdb copy is limited to in-frame clones, with some not included. V and J calls and clone size come straight from that table; D and trimming were deduced from the DNA. The sample has about 270,000 clones, roughly 85% seen once. Per the germline V gene, CDR1 is SGHTA and CDR2 is FQGNSA. This CDR3 has 15 amino acids. Of note for this clone: A read error may account for a junction end that differs from germline.

The sequencing sample was made of peripheral blood. This receptor was identified in a woman between 65 and 79 years old with acute or convalescent COVID-19. The V and J genes are TRBV7-2 and TRBJ2-5, with D possibly matching TRBD1 (6 bases). CDR3 amino acids: CASSLARTVQGTQYF. CDR3 DNA: TGTGCCAGCAGCTTAGCCAGGACAGTTCAAGGGACCCAGTACTTC.